A single sample gave rise to the 20 T cell receptor beta chains below, sequenced in a study of long-term antiretroviral therapy in people with HIV (dated by TCRdb to the early 2020s). The immunoSEQ hsTCRB v3.0 assay was used at survey level resolution to sequence the TRB variable region. In TCRdb, the immuneACCESS table is reduced to in-frame sequences with V and J assigned. These tables do not hold every clone; where another copy was compared, an unresolved V gene accounts for under half, and the others remain unexplained. This sample holds about 33,000 clones; around three quarters were observed only once. Less than 9% of the sample goes to the ten largest clones. The sample in question was unsorted PBMCs, obtained 2 years after starting antiretroviral therapy. The source of these receptors is a woman aged 45-65 years with HIV.

The rearrangement links TRBV4-2 to TRBJ2-1; tentative D call: TRBD2 (5 bases). V lost 4 bases, J lost 9 bases, and 25 bases lay in between. This CDR3 has 17 residues. Germline V gene lookup returns CDR1 LGHNA and CDR2 YNFKEQ. This CDR3 is CASSPGSSPRHDGEQFF. Here the CDR3 DNA reads TGTGCCAGCAGCCCGGGGTCGAGTCCCCGGCATGACGGTGAGCAGTTCTTC.

This clone was recorded once. The genes are TRBV11-2 and TRBJ2-7; no clear D gene. V lost 7 bases and J 4 bases, leaving 8 bases between the germline ends. CDR3 size: 11 residues. Germline values: CDR1 SGHAT, CDR2 FQNNGV. The CDR3 DNA reads TGTGCCAGCAACGCTGGTTACGAGCAGTACGTC. It yields the protein CASNAGYEQYV.

The V and J genes are TRBV19 and TRBJ1-6; D unclear. This CDR3 contains 14 residues. V gave up 4 bases and J gave up 5 bases, with 9 bases separating them. The V gene's germline CDR1 is LNHDA and CDR2 SQIVND (reference sequence). The CDR3 DNA reads as TGTGCCAGTAGTAGGGCAGGCGATAATTCACCCCTCCACTTT. Its translation is CASSRAGDNSPLHF. Full variable domain (remainder filled in from reference TRBV19 and TRBJ1-6): DGGITQSPKYLFRKEGQNVTLSCEQNLNHDAMYWYRQDPGQGLRLIYYSQIVNDFQKGDIAEGYSVSREKKESFPLTVTSAQKNPTAFYLCASSRAGDNSPLHFGNGTRLTVT.

CDR3 sequence reads: CASSVGRGSGNEQFF. The CDR3 DNA follows: TGTGCCAGCAGTGTCGGGCGGGGCTCGGGCAATGAGCAGTTCTTC. The chain employs TRBV25-1 and TRBJ2-1; D may be TRBD2 (6 bases). CDR1 is MGHDK, CDR2 SYGVNS, per germline. CDR3 length: 15 residues. V was clipped by 4 bases and J by 6 bases, with 16 bases between them.

This sequence joins TRBV10-2 and TRBJ2-7, with D perhaps matching TRBD2 (7 bases). V gave up 4 bases and J gave up 3 bases, with 10 bases separating them. Germline V gene sequence: CDR1 WSHSY, CDR2 SAAADI. This CDR3 is built from 13 residues. The CDR3 bases are TGCGCCAGCAGTGGCGGGGGCCGCTACGAGCAGTACGTC. Translating it yields CASSGGGRYEQYV.

The genes are TRBV2 and TRBJ1-6; 8 nucleotides agree with TRBD1. With 4 bases clipped from V and 5 bases from J, the junction kept 4 bases outside the gene matches. Germline CDR1 is SNHLY and CDR2 is FYNNEI. The CDR3 consists of 15 residues. CDR3 region: CASSAQGGDNSPLHF. CDR3 coding DNA: TGTGCCAGCAGTGCACAGGGGGGAGATAATTCACCCCTCCACTTT. Full variable domain (remainder filled in from reference TRBV2 and TRBJ1-6): EPEVTQTPSHQVTQMGQEVILRCVPISNHLYFYWYRQILGQKVEFLVSFYNNEISEKSEIFDDQFSVERPDGSNFTLKIRSTKLEDSAMYFCASSAQGGDNSPLHFGNGTRLTVT.

The chain joins TRBV11-2 to TRBJ1-4, with TRBD1 as a possible D gene (5 bases). The CDR3 runs to 16 residues. Germline loops: CDR1 SGHAT, CDR2 FQNNGV. V lost 5 bases to trimming and J lost 0 bases, with 13 bases between them. The CDR3 reads CASSSPTGPTNEKLFF. DNA of the CDR3: TGTGCCAGCAGCAGCCCCACGGGGCCAACTAATGAAAAACTGTTTTTT.

This chain uses TRBV5-4 with TRBJ2-2; 7 bases agree with TRBD1. This CDR3 region has 15 residues. V shed 4 bases and J 2 bases; nucleotides not matched to a gene: 5. CDR1 SGHNT and CDR2 YYREEE come from the germline V gene (reference sequence). As DNA, the CDR3 is TGTGCCAGCAGCCCCCGGGACAGAAACACCGGGGAGCTGTTTTTT. Protein sequence: CASSPRDRNTGELFF. The full variable domain, its missing parts supplied by reference TRBV5-4 and TRBJ2-2, is ETGVTQSPTHLIKTRGQQVTLRCSSQSGHNTVSWYQQALGQGPQFIFQYYREEENGRGNFPPRFSGLQFPNYSSELNVNALELDDSALYLCASSPRDRNTGELFFGEGSRLTVL.

The V gene is TRBV9, the J gene TRBJ2-1, with a weak D call TRBD2 (5 bases). Trimming stripped 3 bases from V and 6 bases from J, with 22 bases between. CDR1 is SGDLS and CDR2 is YYNGEE in the germline V gene. This CDR3 spans 17 amino acids. CDR3 DNA: TGTGCCAGCAGCGCCAGAACGGGGATGGGGTTGGGCAATGAGCAGTTCTTC. Its protein product is CASSARTGMGLGNEQFF.

The chain carries TRBV5-5 and TRBJ2-3, with D perhaps given as TRBD1 or TRBD2 (6 bases each). The V end was cut by 7 bases, the J end by 6 bases, with 18 bases between. The CDR3 is 14 residues long. Germline CDR1 reads SGHKS; CDR2 reads YYEKEE (reference sequence). CDR3 region: CASLPRGVLDTQYF. The CDR3 region has the DNA TGTGCCAGCCTACCGAGGGGGGTTTTGGATACGCAGTATTTT.

The chain employs TRBV4-1 and TRBJ1-2; the match to TRBD1 covers 7 bases. The CDR3 has 13 amino acids. Germline V lookup: CDR1 MGHRA, CDR2 YSYEKL. V gave up 6 bases and J gave up 8 bases; unmatched junction bases: 9. The CDR3, as DNA: TGCGCCAGCAGTCCCGTACAGGGGAGCGGCTACACCTTC. Translating gives CASSPVQGSGYTF.

The chain employs TRBV7-9 and TRBJ2-5, with D perhaps matching TRBD1 (5 bases). This CDR3 contains 14 residues. The ends were cut back, 0 bases at V and 5 bases at J, with 10 bases in the middle. Looked up from germline, CDR1 is SEHNR and CDR2 is FQNEAQ (reference sequence). Here the CDR3 reads CASSLAAGSETQYF. As DNA, the CDR3 is TGTGCCAGCAGCTTAGCGGCAGGGTCCGAGACCCAGTACTTC.

The CDR3 region is CASTTGANVLTF. CDR3 DNA sequence: TGTGCCAGTACCACGGGGGCCAACGTCCTGACTTTC. The chain combines TRBV19 with TRBJ2-6; no firm D call. Germline lookup yields CDR1 LNHDA and CDR2 SQIVND (reference sequence). The CDR3 sequence is 12 residues long. V gave up 7 bases and J gave up 4 bases, with 5 bases separating them.

This clone has more than one count but fewer than ten. The CDR3: CASSLGGGAGDVSGANVLTF. CDR3 DNA sequence: TGTGCCAGCAGCTTGGGGGGAGGAGCGGGGGACGTCTCTGGGGCCAACGTCCTGACTTTC. The rearrangement uses TRBV5-4 and TRBJ2-6; 8 bases agree with TRBD2. The CDR3 runs to 20 residues. V lost 0 bases, J lost 0 bases, and 11 bases stayed unmatched. The germline CDR1 and CDR2 sequences are SGHNT and YYREEE (reference sequence).

This chain connects TRBV5-1 to TRBJ2-3; D is ambiguous. The length of the CDR3 is 13 residues. Germline V gene lookup returns CDR1 SGHRS and CDR2 YFSETQ. Trimming pared 4 bases from V and 5 bases from J, leaving 11 bases between. The CDR3 here is CASSRLLLDTQYF. Here the CDR3 DNA reads TGCGCCAGCAGCAGGTTGTTATTAGATACGCAGTATTTT.

This clone was found a few times. The chain links TRBV30 to TRBJ1-5; D is perhaps TRBD1 (5 bases). This CDR3 spans 13 amino acids. Between the trimmed V and J ends, which lost 1 base and 6 bases, there was a span of 10 bases. Germline loops: CDR1 GTSNPN, CDR2 SVGIG (reference sequence). This CDR3 reads CAWSGHGGQPQHF. The CDR3 nucleotides read TGTGCCTGGAGTGGCCACGGGGGTCAGCCCCAGCATTTT.

The rearrangement links TRBV6-1 to TRBJ2-7, with a possible D match to TRBD2 (5 bases). The length of the CDR3 is 15 residues. The germline V gene encodes CDR1 MNHNS and CDR2 SASEGT. V was clipped by 0 bases and J by 6 bases, with 15 bases between them. This CDR3 reads CASSEAVGVVLEQYV. Here the CDR3 DNA reads TGTGCCAGCAGTGAAGCAGTCGGGGTAGTCCTCGAGCAGTACGTC.

The chain combines TRBV27 with TRBJ1-1; tentatively, D is TRBD1 (5 bases). This CDR3 is built from 15 residues. Looked up from germline, CDR1 is MNHEY and CDR2 is SMNVEV (reference sequence). Trimming took 5 bases from V and 1 from J, leaving 14 bases between them. CDR3: CASSRWGRENTEAFF. In nucleotides, the CDR3 is TGTGCCAGCAGTAGGTGGGGACGGGAGAACACTGAAGCTTTCTTT.

The genes are TRBV11-2 and TRBJ1-6; D call uncertain. Trimming removed 5 bases at V and 8 bases at J, with 7 bases between. CDR1 is SGHAT and CDR2 is FQNNGV in the germline V gene. The CDR3 spans 12 residues. CDR3: CASSPFDSPLHF. The CDR3 DNA follows: TGTGCCAGCAGCCCCTTCGATTCACCCCTCCACTTT.

This chain joins TRBV6-1 and TRBJ1-1, with 11 bases identical to TRBD1. This CDR3 contains 15 residues. V lost 6 bases to trimming and J lost 5 bases; unmatched junction nucleotides: 8. The germline V gene has CDR1 MNHNS and CDR2 SASEGT. The CDR3 bases are TGTGCCAGCAGGATCTCCGGGACAGGGGGGACTGAAGCTTTCTTT. It specifies CASRISGTGGTEAFF.